A single sample gave rise to the 28 T cell receptor beta chains below, sequenced in a study of T cells in women clearing cervical HPV infection. Clones were read by immunoSEQ multiplex PCR, and TCRdb kept only the in-frame ones, dropping some. The table lists 40,000 to 60,000 clones. Sequenced input: blood buffy coat. The receptors were sampled from a woman aged 18 to 75 with a cervical HPV16 infection that either progressed to CIN3+ or cleared (not recorded which).

Remarks on this clone: The read gets to within 3 residues of the CDR3 end, and the germline J gene fills in the rest. The chain recombines TRBV20-1 with TRBJ2-3; 8 positions match TRBD1. The CDR3 contains 13 residues. The junction had 4 bases not matched to a gene; V was cut back by 6 bases and J by 2 bases. Germline V gene lookup returns CDR1 DFQATT and CDR2 SNEGSKA (reference sequence). The part of the CDR3 DNA that was read is TGCAGTGCCGACAGGGGCGTCACAGATACG. Encoded protein: CSADRGVTDT. The entire CDR3 is CSADRGVTDTQYF.

Comments on this clone: With the read ending 3 residues before the CDR3 end, the germline J gene is used to fill in that end. The gene calls are TRBV4-2 and TRBJ1-4, with 11 bases identical to TRBD1. V was pared by 4 bases and J by 2 bases, with 15 bases of the junction left unmatched. The CDR3 has 20 residues. Per germline, CDR1 LGHNA and CDR2 YNFKEQ. CDR3 DNA (partial): TGTGCCAGCAGCCCTAAACTACAGGGACAGGGGGTTCTGACTAATGAAAAA. Residues: CASSPKLQGQGVLTNEK. The whole CDR3 protein reads CASSPKLQGQGVLTNEKLFF.

Comments on this clone: Read coverage stops 3 residues before the CDR3 terminus; the germline J gene supplies the remainder. The gene calls are TRBV5-4 and TRBJ2-7; weak D call: TRBD2 (6 bases). This CDR3 has 13 amino acids. Germline V CDR1 and CDR2: SGHNT, YYREEE (reference sequence). Between the trimmed V and J ends, which lost 0 bases and 3 bases, there was a span of 7 bases. The CDR3 region is CASSLGGDYEQYF. Incomplete CDR3 DNA: TGTGCCAGCAGCTTGGGGGGGGACTACGAG. The full variable domain, rest sourced from reference TRBV5-4 and TRBJ2-7, is ETGVTQSPTHLIKTRGQQVTLRCSSQSGHNTVSWYQQALGQGPQFIFQYYREEENGRGNFPPRFSGLQFPNYSSELNVNALELDDSALYLCASSLGGDYEQYFGPGTRLTVT.

Concerning this clone: The read terminates 3 residues ahead of where the CDR3 ends, so the germline J gene completes it. The rearrangement joins TRBV7-2 to TRBJ2-3; D gene uncertain. V lost 3 bases and J 4 bases, leaving 11 bases between the germline ends. Germline V gives CDR1 SGHTA, CDR2 FQGNSA. This CDR3 is built from 14 residues. The CDR3 loop reads CASSFLSLADTQYF. The covered CDR3 bases are TGTGCCAGCAGCTTTCTATCATTAGCAGATACG.

As to this clone: The CDR3 end is not reached by the read, which stops 3 residues before it; the germline J gene fills it in. The chain links TRBV5-1 to TRBJ1-4; D gene ambiguous. CDR1 SGHRS and CDR2 YFSETQ come from the germline V gene. The CDR3 has 15 amino acids. CDR3 amino acids: CASLLGWSYNSPLFF. Incomplete CDR3 DNA: TGCGCCAGCCTACTCGGGTGGTCCTATAATTCACCA. The full variable domain, its missing parts supplied by reference TRBV5-1 and TRBJ1-4, is KAGVTQTPRYLIKTRGQQVTLSCSPISGHRSVSWYQQTPGQGLQFLFEYFSETQRNKGNFPGRFSGRQFSNSRSEMNVSTLELGDSALYLCASLLGWSYNSPLFFGSGTQLSVL.

As regards this clone: The sequenced fragment ends 3 residues before the CDR3 boundary, so the rest is inferred from the germline J gene. This chain uses TRBV10-3 with TRBJ1-2, with 7 bases that match TRBD1. CDR3 size: 13 residues. V shed 4 bases, J shed 6 bases, and the junction held 5 bases outside the gene matches. Germline V gene sequence: CDR1 ENHRY, CDR2 SYGVKD. The CDR3 loop reads CAISGLTGDGYTF. The DNA read from the CDR3 is TGTGCCATCAGTGGCTTAACAGGGGATGGC.

With regard to this clone: The read halts 3 residues ahead of the CDR3 end, with the missing end drawn from the germline J gene. V is TRBV5-1 and J is TRBJ2-3, with 7 bases aligning to TRBD2. J was trimmed by 3 bases and V by 0 bases; bases with no gene match: 4. This CDR3 contains 15 residues. Germline CDR1 reads SGHRS; CDR2 reads YFSETQ. CDR3 amino acids: CASSLETSRTDTQYF. CDR3 bases read: TGCGCCAGCAGCTTGGAGACTAGCAGGACAGATACG.

In the case of this clone: With the read ending 3 residues before the CDR3 end, the germline J gene is used to fill in that end. The chain has TRBV7-9 and TRBJ1-1; no clear D gene. Per the germline V gene, CDR1 is SEHNR and CDR2 is FQNEAQ (reference sequence). V gave up 7 bases and J gave up 1 base, with 10 bases separating them. The CDR3 extends over 13 amino acids. Here the CDR3 reads CASTPRENTEAFF. CDR3 bases read: TGTGCCAGCACCCCGCGGGAGAACACTGAA. The whole variable domain, remainder taken from reference TRBV7-9 and TRBJ1-1, is DTGVSQNPRHKITKRGQNVTFRCDPISEHNRLYWYRQTLGQGPEFLTYFQNEAQLEKSRLLSDRFSAERPKGSFSTLEIQRTEQGDSAMYLCASTPRENTEAFFGQGTRLTVV.

With regard to this clone: The read ends 3 residues shy of where the CDR3 ends; the end is completed using the germline J gene. This chain joins TRBV13 and TRBJ1-1; D is ambiguous. Germline values: CDR1 PRHDT, CDR2 FYEKMQ (reference sequence). Deletions cut 1 base from V and 4 bases from J, with 10 bases between. This CDR3 region has 14 residues. The CDR3 is CASSLVGGGTEAFF. The CDR3 DNA, read in part, is TGTGCCAGCAGCTTAGTAGGAGGCGGCACTGAA.

A note on this clone: The CDR3 end is not reached by the read, which stops 3 residues before it; the germline J gene fills it in. The chain combines TRBV19 with TRBJ2-2; 12 bases line up with TRBD2. Trimming at V came to 7 bases and at J to 3 bases, leaving 12 bases not matched to a gene. The CDR3 length is 18 residues. Germline CDR1 is LNHDA and CDR2 is SQIVND (reference sequence). This chain's CDR3 is CASTVLAGGRRDTGELFF. CDR3 DNA, as far as it was read: TGTGCCAGTACCGTACTAGCGGGGGGTCGAAGGGACACCGGGGAG.

Regarding this clone: The missing CDR3 end, 3 residues past where the read stops, is filled in from the germline J gene. This chain links TRBV5-6 with TRBJ1-2; TRBD1 is a possible D gene (5 bases). Germline V gives CDR1 SGHDT, CDR2 YYEEEE. This CDR3 is built from 13 residues. The CDR3: CASSLVRVGGYTF. Partial CDR3 DNA: TGTGCCAGCAGCTTGGTCAGGGTTGGAGGC.

Note on this clone: The missing CDR3 end, 3 residues past where the read stops, is filled in from the germline J gene. The genes are TRBV18 and TRBJ1-1; TRBD1 might be the D (6 bases). This CDR3 contains 14 residues. From germline, CDR1 is KGHSH and CDR2 LQKENI. CDR3 region: CASSPPARTDTAFF. CDR3 DNA, as far as it was read: TGTGCCAGCTCACCACCGGCCCGGACAGATACG.

As to this clone: In the same sample, other DNA sequences code for this CDR3. The CDR3 protein is CAISDRGEKLFF. The part of the CDR3 DNA that was read is TGTGCCATCAGTGACAGGGGTGAAAAA. This chain joins TRBV10-3 and TRBJ1-4, with a weak D call TRBD1 (6 bases). Sequencing ends 3 residues short of the CDR3 end; the germline J gene provides the rest. Germline CDR1 reads ENHRY; CDR2 reads SYGVKD. This CDR3 has 12 residues. Trimming stripped 3 bases from V and 7 bases from J, with 6 bases between.

As regards this clone: The CDR3 goes on 3 residues after the read ends, and that part is filled in from the germline J gene. The chain has TRBV7-6 and TRBJ2-2, with TRBD2 matching over 8 bases. The CDR3 has 18 amino acids. V gave up 0 bases and J gave up 5 bases; unmatched junction bases: 11. Germline values: CDR1 SGHVS, CDR2 FNYEAQ. The sequenced part of the CDR3 DNA is TGTGCCAGCAGCTTAGCAGCGGGGGCTTTAACGGGGACCGGGGAG. Translating it yields CASSLAAGALTGTGE. Given in full, the CDR3 is CASSLAAGALTGTGELFF.

Concerning this clone itself: The CDR3 end falls 3 residues outside the read, so it is completed with the germline J gene. The same CDR3 also results from other DNA sequences found in this sample. This chain links TRBV5-6 with TRBJ1-6; no clear D gene. The CDR3 covers 14 residues. The V and J ends lost 0 bases and 6 bases respectively, with 7 bases between them. The germline gives CDR1 SGHDT, CDR2 YYEEEE. The sequenced CDR3 bases are TGTGCCAGCAGCTTGGGTTCGGGTAATTCACCC. This gives the protein CASSLGSGNSP. The entire CDR3 protein is CASSLGSGNSPLHF.

As concerns this clone: The read finishes 3 residues shy of the CDR3 end, and the germline J gene is used to complete it. The rearrangement uses TRBV19 and TRBJ2-3; 15 bases line up with TRBD2. CDR3 size: 16 residues. Germline CDR1 LNHDA, CDR2 SQIVND (reference sequence). The CDR3 protein is CASSPGLAGGQETQYF. The DNA read from the CDR3 is TGTGCCAGTAGTCCCGGACTAGCGGGGGGGCAGGAGACG. The variable domain in full, with the rest retrieved from reference TRBV19 and TRBJ2-3, is DGGITQSPKYLFRKEGQNVTLSCEQNLNHDAMYWYRQDPGQGLRLIYYSQIVNDFQKGDIAEGYSVSREKKESFPLTVTSAQKNPTAFYLCASSPGLAGGQETQYFGPGTRLTVL.

Details on this clone: Read coverage stops 3 residues before the CDR3 terminus; the germline J gene supplies the remainder. The genes are TRBV20-1 and TRBJ2-7; TRBD2 agrees at 9 bases. This CDR3 is built from 13 residues. After removal of 7 bases from V and 0 bases from J, the junction contained 4 bases not matched to a gene. CDR1 DFQATT and CDR2 SNEGSKA come from the germline V gene (reference sequence). The covered CDR3 bases are TGCAGTGTGAGCGGGGGGAGCTCCTACGAG. The encoded protein is CSVSGGSSYE. Given in full, the CDR3 is CSVSGGSSYEQYF.

Details on this clone: The DNA ends 3 residues before the CDR3 does, and the rest of the CDR3 is filled in from the germline J gene. This chain uses TRBV5-1 with TRBJ1-1, with no clear D. This CDR3 is 11 amino acids long. Per the germline V gene, CDR1 is SGHRS and CDR2 is YFSETQ. V lost 3 bases to trimming and J lost 5 bases, with 5 bases between them. The part of the CDR3 DNA that was read is TGCGCCAGCAGCTCCCAAACTGAA. Its protein product is CASSSQTE. The CDR3 in its entirety is CASSSQTEAFF.

Points on this clone: With the read ending 3 residues before the CDR3 end, the germline J gene is used to fill in that end. This chain links TRBV2 with TRBJ2-5; 10 bases agree with TRBD1. The trim removed 3 bases at V and 5 bases at J, leaving 12 bases unmatched. The CDR3 totals 17 residues. The germline CDR1 and CDR2 sequences are SNHLY and FYNNEI. The CDR3 DNA, read in part, is TGTGCCAGCAGTGACGGGCCGGGACAGGGGTATTTGGAGACC. This codes for CASSDGPGQGYLET. The whole CDR3 protein is CASSDGPGQGYLETQYF.

CDR3 residues: CASSFGGPTYEQYF. Partial CDR3 DNA: TGTGCCAGCAGTTTCGGGGGGCCCACCTACGAG. The rearrangement links TRBV2 to TRBJ2-7; a weak D match, TRBD2 (7 bases). The read finishes 3 residues shy of the CDR3 end, and the germline J gene is used to complete it. The CDR3 sequence is 14 residues long. V was trimmed by 5 bases and J by 2 bases, leaving 13 bases between them. Germline loops: CDR1 SNHLY, CDR2 FYNNEI.

Points on this clone: The read is 3 residues too short to cover the CDR3 end, so that end is filled in from the germline J gene. The chain carries TRBV5-5 and TRBJ2-3, with 7 positions matching TRBD2. Germline CDR1 and CDR2: SGHKS and YYEKEE (reference sequence). V shed 0 bases, J shed 4 bases, and the junction held 2 bases outside the gene matches. The CDR3 has 14 residues. The sequenced CDR3 bases are TGTGCCAGCAGCTTGGCGGCGGGGGCAGATACG. Protein sequence: CASSLAAGADT. The full CDR3 reads CASSLAAGADTQYF.

As concerns this clone: The read stops 3 residues short of the end of the CDR3; the missing end is completed from the germline J gene. The J gene is TRBJ1-3, the V gene TRBV14, with D uncertain. The CDR3 loop spans 14 amino acids. V lost 5 bases and J 4 bases, leaving 12 bases between the germline ends. Germline V gene sequence: CDR1 SGHDN, CDR2 FVKESK. The sequenced part of the CDR3 DNA is TGTGCCAGCAGCAGGTCCCAAGGCGGAAACACC. It encodes CASSRSQGGNT. The full CDR3 is CASSRSQGGNTIYF.

A remark on this clone: The read finishes 3 residues shy of the CDR3 end, and the germline J gene is used to complete it. V usage is TRBV6-2 or TRBV6-3 and J usage is TRBJ2-1, with 7 bases aligning to TRBD2. This CDR3 has 15 residues. J lost 4 bases, V lost 2 bases, and 5 bases had no gene match. The germline gives CDR1 MNHEY, CDR2 SVGEGT. CDR3 sequence: CASSYRTRSYNEQFF. CDR3 DNA (partial): TGTGCCAGCAGTTACCGGACTAGATCGTACAATGAG.

Notes on this clone: The CDR3 extends 3 residues past the end of the read, so its final part is completed from the germline J gene. V and J are TRBV5-1 and TRBJ2-7; TRBD2 aligns across 9 bases. With 3 bases clipped from V and 6 bases from J, the junction kept 13 bases outside the gene matches. The CDR3 loop spans 16 amino acids. CDR1 is SGHRS and CDR2 is YFSETQ in the germline V gene. The sequenced CDR3 bases are TGCGCCAGCAGCTCCTCCGGGACTAGCAAGGCAGGCGAG. Translated: CASSSSGTSKAGE. The whole CDR3 sequence is CASSSSGTSKAGEQYF. Combining the CDR3 with reference TRBV5-1 and TRBJ2-7 gives the whole variable domain KAGVTQTPRYLIKTRGQQVTLSCSPISGHRSVSWYQQTPGQGLQFLFEYFSETQRNKGNFPGRFSGRQFSNSRSEMNVSTLELGDSALYLCASSSSGTSKAGEQYFGPGTRLTVT.

With regard to this clone: The sequenced fragment ends 3 residues before the CDR3 boundary, so the rest is inferred from the germline J gene. This sample includes further DNA sequences coding for the same CDR3. This rearrangement joins TRBV18 to TRBJ2-3; D not certain. The CDR3 has 14 residues. V gave up 5 bases and J gave up 6 bases, with 15 bases separating them. The germline V gene encodes CDR1 KGHSH and CDR2 LQKENI. The sequenced part of the CDR3 DNA is TGTGCCAGCTCAGGCCGGCCAGCGACGGATACG. Amino acid sequence: CASSGRPATDT. The entire CDR3 protein is CASSGRPATDTQYF.

The CDR3 is CASSISGTGALYGQYF. CDR3 DNA (partial): TGTGCCAGTAGTATTTCCGGGACAGGGGCCCTCTATGGT. J is TRBJ2-4 and V is TRBV19; 10 bases map to TRBD1. The CDR3 end falls 3 residues outside the read, so it is completed with the germline J gene. The CDR3 covers 16 residues. Germline V gives CDR1 LNHDA, CDR2 SQIVND (reference sequence).

Incomplete CDR3 DNA: TGTGCCAGCAGGTCCGGTCTCCTCAATGAG. Translating gives CASRSGLLNE. The whole CDR3 is CASRSGLLNEQFF. The rearrangement links TRBV2 to TRBJ2-1, with unresolved D. The CDR3 end falls 3 residues outside the read, so it is completed with the germline J gene. Germline V gene lookup returns CDR1 SNHLY and CDR2 FYNNEI. The CDR3 has 13 amino acids. V was clipped by 6 bases and J by 6 bases, with 12 bases between them.

About this clone: The sequenced fragment ends 3 residues before the CDR3 boundary, so the rest is inferred from the germline J gene. This sequence joins TRBV20-1 and TRBJ2-3; 7 nucleotides match TRBD2. CDR1 is DFQATT, CDR2 SNEGSKA, per germline (reference sequence). CDR3 length: 13 residues. The CDR3 sequence: CSARIVAGETQYF. The CDR3 bases that were read are TGCAGTGCTAGAATCGTGGCGGGGGAGACG.